This entry lists 32 T cell receptor beta chains sequenced from one sample in a study of blood T cell repertoires in COVID-19. TCRdb's table, derived via immunoSEQ multiplex PCR, lists solely in-frame clones and lacks some. The profile shows some 240,000 clones, about four fifths of them singletons. Sequencing input: peripheral blood. The receptors here all came from a woman in her thirties or forties who had recovered from COVID-19.

The V and J genes are TRBV27 and TRBJ2-1; 15 bases match TRBD2. Trimming removed 5 bases from V and 10 bases from J; junction bases left unmatched: 12. The CDR3 is 17 residues long. Germline assignment: CDR1 MNHEY and CDR2 SMNVEV (reference sequence). Here the CDR3 reads CASSRGLAGGPRVEQFF. In DNA, the CDR3 is TGTGCCAGCAGTAGAGGACTAGCGGGGGGGCCACGAGTAGAGCAGTTCTTC.

V usage is TRBV9 and J usage is TRBJ1-1; weak D call: TRBD1 (5 bases). Trimming shortened V by 6 bases and J by 1 base, and 13 bases separated the two germline ends. This CDR3 has 14 amino acids. Per germline, CDR1 SGDLS and CDR2 YYNGEE. This CDR3 is CASTEIGQNTEAFF. CDR3 DNA: TGTGCCAGCACTGAGATAGGACAGAACACTGAAGCTTTCTTT.

The table lists this clone with a count of one. The V and J genes are TRBV30 and TRBJ2-1; 15 bases align to TRBD2. Germline CDR1 GTSNPN, CDR2 SVGIG (reference sequence). The junction had 3 bases not matched to a gene; V was cut back by 8 bases and J by 4 bases. CDR3 size: 14 residues. The CDR3 loop reads CARTSGGGYNEQFF. In DNA form, the CDR3 reads TGTGCCCGGACTAGCGGGGGGGGTTACAATGAGCAGTTCTTC.

This clone has a single count. This sequence joins TRBV3-1 (or the pseudogene TRBV3-2) and TRBJ2-5; D might be TRBD1 (5 bases). The ends were cut back, 5 bases at V and 2 bases at J, with 9 bases in the middle. The germline V gene encodes CDR1 LGHDT and CDR2 YNNKEL (reference sequence). The CDR3 extends over 13 amino acids. This CDR3 is CASSAREQETQYF. CDR3 coding DNA: TGTGCCAGCAGCGCCAGGGAACAAGAGACCCAGTACTTC.

This sequence joins TRBV6-1 and TRBJ1-2; D call uncertain. The CDR3 is 15 residues long. CDR1 and CDR2 from the germline V gene are MNHNS and SASEGT. With 0 bases removed from V and 0 bases from J, the gap between germline ends came to 8 bases. The CDR3 DNA is TGTGCCAGCAGTGAAGCGGCTGGAGCTAACTATGGCTACACCTTC. Translated, it gives CASSEAAGANYGYTF.

The chain joins TRBV29-1 to TRBJ1-2, with 8 bases that match TRBD1. The CDR3 is made up of 13 amino acids. The V segment lost 7 bases and the J segment 6 bases; nucleotides outside the gene matches: 10. Germline loops: CDR1 SQVTM, CDR2 ANQGSEA. CDR3 sequence reads: CSGLGQGGHGYTF. The CDR3 bases are TGCAGCGGATTAGGACAGGGAGGGCATGGCTACACCTTC.

The genes are TRBV30 and TRBJ1-2; 9 bases line up with TRBD1. The CDR3 has 14 residues. J lost 4 bases, V lost 0 bases, and 3 bases had no gene match. Germline V gene sequence: CDR1 GTSNPN, CDR2 SVGIG (reference sequence). CDR3 loop: CAWSVGDRAYGYTF. The CDR3 DNA follows: TGTGCCTGGAGTGTGGGGGACAGGGCCTATGGCTACACCTTC. Filled out from reference TRBV30 and TRBJ1-2, the complete variable domain reads SQTIHQWPATLVQPVGSPLSLECTVEGTSNPNLYWYRQAAGRGLQLLFYSVGIGQISSEVPQNLSASRPQDRQFILSSKKLLLSDSGFYLCAWSVGDRAYGYTFGSGTRLTVV.

The V call is TRBV6-5, the J call TRBJ1-2, with TRBD1 matching 8 bases. The CDR3 consists of 13 residues. Per the germline V gene, CDR1 is MNHEY and CDR2 is SVGAGI. After removal of 6 bases from V and 6 bases from J, the junction contained 6 bases not matched to a gene. In nucleotides, the CDR3 is TGTGCCAGCAGCAAGACAGGGGTCGATGGCTACACCTTC. It is translated as CASSKTGVDGYTF.

The rearrangement joins TRBV30 to TRBJ1-1; D is undetermined. The CDR3 extends over 14 amino acids. In germline, CDR1 is GTSNPN, CDR2 SVGIG (reference sequence). V was pared by 8 bases and J by 9 bases, with 25 bases between. The CDR3 DNA reads TGTGCCACCTACTTGAGGGAGGATAGGGATAAAGCTTTCTTT. Translating gives CATYLREDRDKAFF.

V and J are TRBV28 and TRBJ2-7; the D gene is possibly TRBD2 (6 bases). With 2 bases removed from V and 4 bases from J, the gap between germline ends came to 18 bases. CDR1 and CDR2 from the germline V gene are MDHEN and SYDVKM. This CDR3 region has 16 residues. CDR3 region: CASSLDPAGLGYEQYF. The DNA of the CDR3 is TGTGCCAGCAGTTTAGATCCGGCGGGATTGGGGTACGAGCAGTACTTC.

The chain has TRBV3-1 (or the pseudogene TRBV3-2) and TRBJ1-6; no definite D call. In germline, CDR1 is LGHDT, CDR2 YNNKEL (reference sequence). The CDR3 has 13 residues. V lost 0 bases to trimming and J lost 11 bases, with 8 bases between them. The CDR3 DNA reads as TGTGCCAGCAGCCAAGACCCCGGGGCACCCCTCCACTTT. This translates into CASSQDPGAPLHF.

This chain connects TRBV7-6 to TRBJ2-5; the match to TRBD2 covers 13 bases. J was trimmed by 1 base and V by 5 bases; bases with no gene match: 7. The CDR3 runs to 17 residues. Germline loops: CDR1 SGHVS, CDR2 FNYEAQ. DNA for the CDR3: TGTGCCAGCAGCCAGGCGGGACTAGCGGGGACCCAAGAGACCCAGTACTTC. This sequence encodes CASSQAGLAGTQETQYF.

This rearrangement joins TRBV3-1 (or the pseudogene TRBV3-2) to TRBJ1-5; 7 nucleotides agree with TRBD1. Germline V gene sequence: CDR1 LGHDT, CDR2 YNNKEL (reference sequence). With V trimmed by 5 bases and J by 7 bases, 8 bases remained unmatched. This CDR3 contains 14 residues. CDR3 sequence (DNA): TGTGCCAGCAGCAAAACAGGGGTTAACCAGCCCCAGCATTTT. Residues: CASSKTGVNQPQHF.

The chain uses TRBV4-2 and TRBJ2-3; 8 bases match TRBD2. V gave up 0 bases and J gave up 6 bases; unmatched junction bases: 5. The CDR3 sequence is 15 residues long. Germline V gives CDR1 LGHNA, CDR2 YNFKEQ. CDR3 loop: CASSQEGLGVDTQYF. The CDR3 region has the DNA TGTGCCAGCAGCCAAGAGGGACTAGGGGTGGATACGCAGTATTTT.

The rearrangement links TRBV29-1 to TRBJ1-2; D gene ambiguous. CDR1 and CDR2 from the germline V gene are SQVTM and ANQGSEA. The germline V and J ends were trimmed by 1 base and 8 bases, with 14 bases remaining between them. This CDR3 region has 13 residues. The CDR3 here is CSVEVRPGNGYTF. In DNA, the CDR3 is TGCAGCGTTGAAGTCCGACCAGGTAACGGCTACACCTTC. Supplemented by reference TRBV29-1 and TRBJ1-2, the full variable domain reads SAVISQKPSRDICQRGTSLTIQCQVDSQVTMMFWYRQQPGQSLTLIATANQGSEATYESGFVIDKFPISRPNLTFSTLTVSNMSPEDSSIYLCSVEVRPGNGYTFGSGTRLTVV.

This sequence joins TRBV18 and TRBJ2-1, with 10 bases lining up with TRBD1. Trimming at V came to 4 bases and at J to 7 bases, leaving 4 bases not matched to a gene. From germline, CDR1 is KGHSH and CDR2 LQKENI. This CDR3 has 14 amino acids. The CDR3 DNA reads TGTGCCAGCTCACGACAGGGGGCGGATAATGAGCAGTTCTTC. It translates to CASSRQGADNEQFF.

This rearrangement joins TRBV19 to TRBJ1-4; D gene unclear. The germline V and J ends were trimmed by 5 bases and 8 bases, with 15 bases remaining between them. This CDR3 is 14 amino acids long. Germline CDR1 LNHDA, CDR2 SQIVND (reference sequence). CDR3 residues: CASSVGAGREKLFF. In nucleotides, the CDR3 is TGTGCCAGTAGTGTGGGCGCTGGCAGAGAAAAACTGTTTTTT.

In nucleotides, the CDR3 is TGTGCCAGCAGCATACGATTAGACAGGGTGGCTGGGGCCAACGTCCTGACTTTC. Amino acids: CASSIRLDRVAGANVLTF. This chain connects TRBV9 to TRBJ2-6; 7 nucleotides line up with TRBD1. From germline, CDR1 is SGDLS and CDR2 YYNGEE. The CDR3 runs 18 residues. Trimming removed 4 bases from V and 2 bases from J; junction bases left unmatched: 12.

The chain combines TRBV3-1 (or the pseudogene TRBV3-2) with TRBJ2-3; 8 positions agree with TRBD2. The V gene end was trimmed by 4 bases and the J gene end by 6 bases; junction bases not matched to a gene: 12. The germline V gene has CDR1 LGHDT and CDR2 YNNKEL (reference sequence). The length of the CDR3 is 16 residues. CDR3 protein: CASSPLYWGGGDTQYF. DNA of the CDR3: TGTGCCAGCAGCCCACTGTATTGGGGCGGGGGGGATACGCAGTATTTT.

This chain joins TRBV19 and TRBJ1-5; 7 positions match TRBD1. V lost 5 bases to trimming and J lost 3 bases; unmatched junction nucleotides: 10. From germline, CDR1 is LNHDA and CDR2 SQIVND (reference sequence). This CDR3 has 16 amino acids. The CDR3 bases are TGTGCCAGTAGTCCTAGGACAGGACTAAACAATCAGCCCCAGCATTTT. Translated, it gives CASSPRTGLNNQPQHF.

The genes are TRBV4-1 and TRBJ2-5; D gene uncertain. Germline V CDR1 and CDR2: MGHRA, YSYEKL. V gave up 2 bases and J gave up 5 bases, with 12 bases separating them. CDR3 length: 14 residues. CDR3 bases: TGCGCCAGCAGCCAACTCGCTAGGTACGAGACCCAGTACTTC. Amino acids: CASSQLARYETQYF.

V and J are TRBV2 and TRBJ2-7; D possibly corresponds to TRBD1 (5 bases). The CDR3 runs to 13 residues. CDR1 is SNHLY, CDR2 FYNNEI, per germline. The V end lost 6 bases, the J end lost 1 base, and 10 bases lay between the germline ends. CDR3 nucleotides: TGTGCCAGCAGCTCCAGGGTTTCCTACGAGCAGTACTTC. Amino acid sequence: CASSSRVSYEQYF. The full variable domain, in which reference TRBV2 and TRBJ2-7 provide the parts outside the CDR3, is EPEVTQTPSHQVTQMGQEVILRCVPISNHLYFYWYRQILGQKVEFLVSFYNNEISEKSEIFDDQFSVERPDGSNFTLKIRSTKLEDSAMYFCASSSRVSYEQYFGPGTRLTVT.

The chain recombines TRBV13 with TRBJ1-5, with a weak D call TRBD1 (5 bases). The V gene lost 0 bases and the J gene lost 0 bases, with 9 bases spanning the gap. The germline gives CDR1 PRHDT, CDR2 FYEKMQ (reference sequence). The CDR3 covers 16 residues. The CDR3 DNA is TGTGCCAGCAGCTTAGGGACAGTCAATAGCAATCAGCCCCAGCATTTT. Translated: CASSLGTVNSNQPQHF.

This chain uses TRBV5-1 with TRBJ2-7; 7 bases map to TRBD1. CDR1 and CDR2 (germline): SGHRS, YFSETQ. Unmatched junction bases numbered 9, after V lost 4 bases and J lost 2 bases. This CDR3 contains 15 residues. In nucleotides, the CDR3 is TGCGCCAGCAGCAGACAGGGCGGTTTAGCCTACGAGCAGTACTTC. Encoded protein: CASSRQGGLAYEQYF.

This clone occurred a few times. The rearrangement joins TRBV5-1 to TRBJ2-2; D gene ambiguous. The CDR3 runs to 13 residues. V was clipped by 7 bases and J by 1 base, with 8 bases between them. Germline V gene data show CDR1 as SGHRS and CDR2 as YFSETQ. In nucleotides, the CDR3 is TGCGCCAGCTCGCAGATGAACACCGGGGAGCTGTTTTTT. This codes for CASSQMNTGELFF.

The chain employs TRBV7-2 and TRBJ1-1; D is undetermined. CDR1 and CDR2 from the germline V gene are SGHTA and FQGNSA. V dropped 6 bases and J dropped 0 bases, with 8 bases sitting between them. The CDR3 covers 13 residues. CDR3 sequence reads: CASRAGLNTEAFF. CDR3 DNA sequence: TGTGCCAGCAGGGCGGGCCTGAACACTGAAGCTTTCTTT.

This sequence joins TRBV2 and TRBJ1-5; D gene uncertain. CDR1 and CDR2 from the germline V gene are SNHLY and FYNNEI. This CDR3 is 14 amino acids long. Trimming left V 5 bases short and J 8 bases short, with 16 bases between. CDR3 in amino acids: CASSPPPGGEPQHF. CDR3 bases: TGTGCCAGCAGTCCCCCCCCGGGTGGAGAGCCCCAGCATTTT.

The chain employs TRBV27 and TRBJ2-7, with D maybe TRBD1 (6 bases). Germline-derived CDR1 and CDR2 are MNHEY and SMNVEV (reference sequence). Trimming stripped 0 bases from V and 1 base from J, with 16 bases between. The CDR3 is 17 amino acids. CDR3 nucleotide sequence: TGTGCCAGCAGTTTATCGCCTCTCGGGGACAATTCCTACGAGCAGTACTTC. Translating gives CASSLSPLGDNSYEQYF.

This chain uses TRBV2 with TRBJ2-3; a possible D gene is TRBD2 (6 bases). This CDR3 spans 15 amino acids. Germline CDR1 SNHLY, CDR2 FYNNEI. Trimming pared 6 bases from V and 3 bases from J, leaving 16 bases between. The CDR3 sequence: CASRTGVQGTDTQYF. DNA for the CDR3: TGTGCCAGCAGGACGGGGGTCCAAGGTACAGATACGCAGTATTTT. The entire variable domain, with the rest obtained from reference TRBV2 and TRBJ2-3, is as follows: EPEVTQTPSHQVTQMGQEVILRCVPISNHLYFYWYRQILGQKVEFLVSFYNNEISEKSEIFDDQFSVERPDGSNFTLKIRSTKLEDSAMYFCASRTGVQGTDTQYFGPGTRLTVL.

This clone has just one count. This sequence joins TRBV5-5 and TRBJ1-5, with 10 bases matching TRBD1. This CDR3 is built from 15 residues. V dropped 5 bases and J dropped 4; count of bases not matched to a gene: 6. CDR1 and CDR2 from the germline V gene are SGHKS and YYEKEE (reference sequence). The CDR3 sequence is CASSWGQGPNQPQHF. CDR3 nucleotide sequence: TGTGCCAGCAGTTGGGGACAGGGGCCAAATCAGCCCCAGCATTTT.

DNA for the CDR3: TGTGCCAGCAGCTTCTTCCAGGGGGTAGCCGGGGAGCTGTTTTTT. Translated: CASSFFQGVAGELFF. The chain joins TRBV11-2 to TRBJ2-2, with 7 bases matching TRBD1. V was pared by 3 bases and J by 6 bases, with 7 bases of the junction left unmatched. The CDR3 is made up of 15 amino acids. The germline V gene has CDR1 SGHAT and CDR2 FQNNGV. The full variable domain, its missing parts supplied by reference TRBV11-2 and TRBJ2-2, is EAGVAQSPRYKIIEKRQSVAFWCNPISGHATLYWYQQILGQGPKLLIQFQNNGVVDDSQLPKDRFSAERLKGVDSTLKIQPAKLEDSAVYLCASSFFQGVAGELFFGEGSRLTVL.

V gene TRBV5-1 combines with J gene TRBJ1-6; D uncertain. The ends were cut back, 3 bases at V and 4 bases at J, with 5 bases in the middle. The CDR3 runs to 13 residues. The V gene's germline CDR1 is SGHRS and CDR2 YFSETQ. The CDR3: CASSSQYNSPLHF. The CDR3, as DNA: TGCGCCAGCAGCTCACAGTATAATTCACCCCTCCACTTT.